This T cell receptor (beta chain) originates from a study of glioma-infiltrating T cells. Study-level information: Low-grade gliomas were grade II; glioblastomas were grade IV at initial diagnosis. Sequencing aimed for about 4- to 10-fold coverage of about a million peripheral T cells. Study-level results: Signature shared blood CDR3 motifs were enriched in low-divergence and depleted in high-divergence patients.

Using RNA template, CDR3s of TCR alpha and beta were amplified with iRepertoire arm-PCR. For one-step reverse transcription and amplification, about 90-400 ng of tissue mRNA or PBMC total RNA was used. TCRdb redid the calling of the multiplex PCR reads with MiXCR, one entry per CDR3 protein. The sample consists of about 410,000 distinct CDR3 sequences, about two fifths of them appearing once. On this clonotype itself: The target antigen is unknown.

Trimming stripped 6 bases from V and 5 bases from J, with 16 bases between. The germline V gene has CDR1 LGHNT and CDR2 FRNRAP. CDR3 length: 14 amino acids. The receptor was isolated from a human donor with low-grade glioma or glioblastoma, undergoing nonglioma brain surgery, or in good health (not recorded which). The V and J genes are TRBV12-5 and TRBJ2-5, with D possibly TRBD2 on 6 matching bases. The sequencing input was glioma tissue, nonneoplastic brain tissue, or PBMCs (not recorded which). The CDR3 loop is CASGSTAEGETQYF. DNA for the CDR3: TGTGCTAGTGGATCCACGGCGGAGGGGGAGACCCAGTACTTC. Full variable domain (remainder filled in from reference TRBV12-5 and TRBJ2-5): DARVTQTPRHKVTEMGQEVTMRCQPILGHNTVFWYRQTMMQGLELLAYFRNRAPLDDSGMPKDRFSAEMPDATLATLKIQPSEPRDSAVYFCASGSTAEGETQYFGPGTRLLVL.